The 3 T cell receptor beta chains listed next were all sequenced from one sample in a study of CD8 T cells in Susac syndrome. RNA in amounts of about 0.5 to 1 ug was reverse transcribed with random hexamers. Each CDR3 protein is one row after TCRdb ran MiXCR on the immunoSEQ multiplex PCR reads. The table has about 150,000 distinct CDR3 sequences, approximately 94% seen once. Sequencing was performed on CD4+ T cells from PBMCs. The origin of the receptors is a human donor with Susac syndrome.

CDR3 coding DNA: TGTGCCAGCAGCTTGGGAGACAACCTCGGGACCAAAAACATTCAGTACTTC. This sequence encodes CASSLGDNLGTKNIQYF. This chain joins TRBV5-8 and TRBJ2-4, with TRBD2 as a possible D gene (5 bases). The V gene's germline CDR1 is SGHTS and CDR2 YDEGEE. This CDR3 contains 17 residues. V was clipped by 0 bases and J by 2 bases, with 15 bases between them.

The gene calls are TRBV28 and TRBJ2-6; D may be TRBD1 or TRBD2 (6 bases each). Germline V lookup: CDR1 MDHEN, CDR2 SYDVKM. CDR3 length equals 15 residues. Trimming took 5 bases from V and 3 from J, leaving 11 bases between them. CDR3 in DNA: TGTGCCAGCAGTCCGGGGGCCGTTGGGGCCAACGTCCTGACTTTC. It codes for CASSPGAVGANVLTF.

This chain joins TRBV4-1 and TRBJ2-1, with 12 positions matching TRBD2. Trimming took 3 bases from V and 10 from J; bases not matched to a gene: 7. The CDR3 consists of 15 residues. Germline lookup yields CDR1 MGHRA and CDR2 YSYEKL. In DNA form, the CDR3 reads TGCGCCAGCAGCCACCGACTAGCGGGAGTAGAGGAGCAGTTCTTC. Translation gives CASSHRLAGVEEQFF.